These 12 T cell receptor beta chains share one sample of origin, sequenced in a study of blood T cell repertoires in COVID-19. Sequenced by immunoSEQ multiplex PCR; TCRdb stores in-frame clones only, minus some. The data contain 150,000 to 200,000 clones, 89% of them singletons. Sequenced material: peripheral blood. These receptors all come from a man aged 18 to 30 who had recovered from COVID-19.

This rearrangement joins TRBV7-2 to TRBJ1-1; D perhaps matches TRBD1 (5 bases). In germline, CDR1 is SGHTA, CDR2 FQGNSA. The V and J ends lost 3 bases and 6 bases respectively, with 8 bases between them. This CDR3 is built from 12 residues. The CDR3: CASSFRAAEAFF. For the CDR3, the DNA is TGTGCCAGCAGCTTCAGGGCCGCTGAAGCTTTCTTT.

J is TRBJ2-7 and V is TRBV3-1 (or the pseudogene TRBV3-2); 8 positions agree with TRBD2. The V and J ends lost 6 bases and 1 base, in that order; junction bases with no gene match: 5. The germline V gene has CDR1 LGHDT and CDR2 YNNKEL (reference sequence). The CDR3 runs 14 residues. CDR3 sequence (DNA): TGTGCCAGCAGTCGAGCGGGAGCGTCCTACGAGCAGTACTTC. It specifies CASSRAGASYEQYF.

The rearrangement links TRBV28 to TRBJ2-1, with TRBD2 identical over 7 bases. The CDR3 runs 16 residues. The J segment lost 8 bases and the V segment lost 5 bases, leaving 15 bases of the junction unmatched. Looked up from germline, CDR1 is MDHEN and CDR2 is SYDVKM. The CDR3 sequence is CASSPPLGRGVHEQFF. CDR3 nucleotides: TGTGCCAGCAGTCCACCACTAGGGAGGGGTGTCCATGAGCAGTTCTTC.

The rearrangement links TRBV7-3 to TRBJ2-1; 8 bases align to TRBD1. Germline loops: CDR1 SGHTA, CDR2 FQGTGA. V trimming: 5 bases; J trimming: 5 bases; junction bases outside the gene matches: 14. CDR3 size: 17 residues. The CDR3 DNA reads as TGTGCCAGCAGCCCCACAACAGGGGGTACTTTTAACAATGAGCAGTTCTTC. It specifies CASSPTTGGTFNNEQFF.

The rearrangement uses TRBV14 and TRBJ2-5; possible D gene TRBD1, 5 bases. The CDR3 consists of 15 residues. The V end was cut by 0 bases, the J end by 4 bases, with 12 bases between. Germline CDR1 and CDR2: SGHDN and FVKESK. The CDR3 spells CASSQDQGPLETQYF. The CDR3 coding sequence is TGTGCCAGCAGCCAAGATCAGGGCCCCTTAGAGACCCAGTACTTC. The variable domain in full, completed from reference TRBV14 and TRBJ2-5, reads EAGVTQFPSHSVIEKGQTVTLRCDPISGHDNLYWYRRVMGKEIKFLLHFVKESKQDESGMPNNRFLAERTGGTYSTLKVQPAELEDSGVYFCASSQDQGPLETQYFGPGTRLLVL.

The gene calls are TRBV27 and TRBJ2-7, with 7 positions matching TRBD1. Germline V CDR1 and CDR2: MNHEY, SMNVEV (reference sequence). This CDR3 is built from 15 residues. After removal of 5 bases from V and 3 bases from J, the junction contained 10 bases not matched to a gene. The CDR3 DNA is TGTGCCAGCAGTCCCTGGACAGGATCTCACTACGAGCAGTACTTC. Translating it yields CASSPWTGSHYEQYF.

This chain connects TRBV19 to TRBJ1-1, with 8 bases identical to TRBD1. The CDR3 runs 15 residues. Germline CDR1 is LNHDA and CDR2 is SQIVND (reference sequence). V lost 3 bases to trimming and J lost 1 base; unmatched junction nucleotides: 4. The CDR3 sequence is CASSILGTGNTEAFF. The CDR3 region has the DNA TGTGCCAGTAGTATTTTGGGGACAGGGAACACTGAAGCTTTCTTT.

The chain has TRBV19 and TRBJ1-2, with no clear D. The CDR3 length is 14 residues. The V gene lost 6 bases and the J gene lost 8 bases, with 19 bases spanning the gap. Germline loops: CDR1 LNHDA, CDR2 SQIVND (reference sequence). CDR3 amino acids: CASRRAPESEGYTF. The CDR3 nucleotides read TGTGCCAGTAGGCGGGCACCCGAATCAGAGGGCTACACCTTC.

This chain joins TRBV27 and TRBJ2-7; D is uncertain. V shed 3 bases and J shed 6 bases, with 6 bases lying between them. The CDR3 is made up of 11 amino acids. Germline CDR1 reads MNHEY; CDR2 reads SMNVEV (reference sequence). CDR3 sequence: CASSFGVEQYF. CDR3 nucleotides: TGTGCCAGCAGTTTTGGAGTCGAGCAGTACTTC.

The V call is TRBV7-2, the J call TRBJ2-1; 9 positions agree with TRBD2. Germline V gene sequence: CDR1 SGHTA, CDR2 FQGNSA. The CDR3 is made up of 14 amino acids. Unmatched junction bases numbered 4, after V lost 3 bases and J lost 7 bases. CDR3 DNA sequence: TGTGCCAGCAGCTTTAGCGGGGGCGGGAATGAGCAGTTCTTC. Its translation is CASSFSGGGNEQFF.

CDR3 sequence reads: CASSLDGVEQYF. The CDR3 bases are TGTGCCAGCAGTTTAGACGGGGTGGAGCAGTACTTC. This chain joins TRBV28 and TRBJ2-7; a weak D match, TRBD2 (5 bases). The CDR3 has 12 amino acids. Between the trimmed V and J ends, which lost 2 bases and 7 bases, there was a span of 9 bases. CDR1 is MDHEN and CDR2 is SYDVKM in the germline V gene.

The V gene is TRBV2, the J gene TRBJ1-6; the D gene is possibly TRBD1 (6 bases). This CDR3 is built from 15 residues. The germline V and J ends were trimmed by 1 base and 8 bases, with 12 bases remaining between them. Per the germline V gene, CDR1 is SNHLY and CDR2 is FYNNEI. CDR3 protein: CASSEVIQGYSPLHF. For the CDR3, the DNA is TGTGCCAGCAGTGAAGTAATACAGGGATATTCACCCCTCCACTTT.